These 26 T cell receptor beta chains came from one sample sequenced in a study of post-analysis software for immune sequencing data. General study points: Among five TRBV segments more frequent in patients than controls were TRBV5-6, TRBV5-1 and TRBV20-1.

No antigen is known for these receptors. Each TCR beta cDNA library carried unique molecular identifiers. TCRdb processed the PCR reads anew with MiXCR; each CDR3 protein has one entry. The sample shows hundreds of thousands of distinct CDR3 sequences, about 50% of them seen only once. Material for sequencing was blood. Source of these receptors: a girl aged 5-17 years with multiple sclerosis.

This clonotype was seen a few times. The chain combines TRBV20-1 with TRBJ2-7; D uncertain. V was shortened by 4 bases and J by 0 bases, with 10 bases between the two germline ends. This CDR3 has 13 residues. Germline CDR1 and CDR2: DFQATT and SNEGSKA (reference sequence). Written as DNA, the CDR3 is TGCAGTGCTACCCCGGGCCTCTCCTACGAGCAGTACTTC. Its protein is CSATPGLSYEQYF.

The chain has TRBV27 and TRBJ2-5; 12 bases agree with TRBD2. The tail of the sequence fits TRBJ2-7 better, so the J call may be wrong. CDR3 length: 14 amino acids. Per germline, CDR1 MNHEY and CDR2 SMNVEV (reference sequence). The CDR3 is CASSPSGRASEQYF. CDR3 sequence (DNA): TGTGCCAGCTCACCTAGCGGGAGGGCCAGCGAGCAGTACTTC.

The CDR3 loop reads CASSLGPTQYF. In DNA, the CDR3 is TGTGCCAGCAGCTTAGGTCCGACCCAGTACTTC. This sequence joins TRBV11-2 and TRBJ2-5, with no clear D. CDR3 length equals 11 residues. V was clipped by 1 base and J by 7 bases, with 4 bases between them. The germline V gene has CDR1 SGHAT and CDR2 FQNNGV.

V usage is TRBV5-1 and J usage is TRBJ2-7; the D gene is possibly TRBD2 (5 bases). Germline CDR1 and CDR2: SGHRS and YFSETQ. V lost 3 bases, J lost 12 bases, and 19 bases lay in between. This CDR3 has 13 amino acids. CDR3 coding DNA: TGCGCCAGCAGCTCGAGAGGGCAAGAGACCCGGTACTTC. Translated: CASSSRGQETRYF.

The rearrangement joins TRBV7-6 to TRBJ1-4; 10 nucleotides line up with TRBD1. The CDR3 loop spans 15 amino acids. The V gene's germline CDR1 is SGHVS and CDR2 FNYEAQ. V shed 5 bases, J shed 6 bases, and the junction held 6 bases outside the gene matches. CDR3 nucleotides: TGTGCCAGCAGCAAAAGGACAGGGGGTGATGAAAAACTGTTTTTT. Its translation is CASSKRTGGDEKLFF. Using reference TRBV7-6 and TRBJ1-4 for the parts outside the CDR3, the full variable domain is GAGVSQSPRYKVTKRGQDVALRCDPISGHVSLYWYRQALGQGPEFLTYFNYEAQQDKSGLPNDRFSAERPEGSISTLTIQRTEQRDSAMYRCASSKRTGGDEKLFFGSGTQLSVL.

The gene calls are TRBV7-8 and TRBJ2-1; 11 positions agree with TRBD2. The end of the DNA fits TRBJ2-7 better, so the J call may be wrong. This CDR3 comprises 15 residues. From germline, CDR1 is SGHVS and CDR2 FQNEAQ. The CDR3: CASSLRLAGYNEQYF. The CDR3 DNA sequence: TGTGCCAGCAGCTTACGACTAGCGGGGTACAATGAGCAGTACTTC.

The chain uses TRBV6-1 and TRBJ1-5; tentative D call: TRBD1 (6 bases). Germline values: CDR1 MNHNS, CDR2 SASEGT. The V end lost 1 base, the J end lost 7 bases, and 20 bases lay between the germline ends. This CDR3 spans 17 amino acids. The CDR3 DNA sequence: TGTGCCAGCAGTGAAGAGGTTGGGGGAGGGGGGCTGCAGCCCCAGCATTTT. Its translation: CASSEEVGGGGLQPQHF.

This chain uses TRBV29-1 with TRBJ2-1; 9 nucleotides align to TRBD1. The CDR3 length is 13 residues. The V segment lost 6 bases and the J segment 7 bases; nucleotides outside the gene matches: 7. The V gene's germline CDR1 is SQVTM and CDR2 ANQGSEA. The CDR3, as DNA: TGCAGCGTATCCGGGACAGGGAAAAATGAGCAGTTCTTC. This gives the protein CSVSGTGKNEQFF.

The chain combines TRBV29-1 with TRBJ1-2; D uncertain. V lost 1 base and J 3 bases, leaving 15 bases between the germline ends. This CDR3 comprises 15 residues. The germline V gene encodes CDR1 SQVTM and CDR2 ANQGSEA. DNA of the CDR3: TGCAGCGTTGAAGGGGCGACGTTAGGAGACTATGGCTACACCTTC. It codes for CSVEGATLGDYGYTF.

This clonotype was picked up a small number of times. The J gene is TRBJ2-5, the V gene TRBV7-3; 9 positions match TRBD1. The CDR3 length is 14 residues. Germline V gene lookup returns CDR1 SGHTA and CDR2 FQGTGA. Losses at the gene ends were 4 bases for V and 5 bases for J; bases not matched to a gene: 5. Here the CDR3 DNA reads TGTGCCAGCAGCTACGGGACAGGGAGGGAGACCCAGTACTTC. Its protein product is CASSYGTGRETQYF.

The chain employs TRBV7-6 and TRBJ2-1, with TRBD1 matching 8 bases. After removal of 2 bases from V and 5 bases from J, the junction contained 8 bases not matched to a gene. Germline V lookup: CDR1 SGHVS, CDR2 FNYEAQ. The CDR3 has 16 residues. The CDR3 region is CASSLTQTGEHNEQFF. The CDR3 DNA sequence: TGTGCCAGCAGCTTAACCCAGACAGGGGAGCACAATGAGCAGTTCTTC.

This clonotype was picked up a small number of times. V gene TRBV14 combines with J gene TRBJ2-4; D might be TRBD1 (6 bases). Germline-derived CDR1 and CDR2 are SGHDN and FVKESK. Trimming took off 3 bases at V and 5 bases at J, with 14 bases between the two ends. The CDR3 consists of 15 residues. For the CDR3, the DNA is TGTGCCAGCAGCCATGGGGCGACAGGCGAAAACATTCAGTACTTC. Protein product: CASSHGATGENIQYF.

The chain has TRBV7-2 and TRBJ2-7; maybe TRBD2 (7 bases). The CDR3 has 15 residues. Germline V lookup: CDR1 SGHTA, CDR2 FQGNSA. V lost 4 bases to trimming and J lost 0 bases, with 13 bases between them. CDR3 DNA: TGTGCCAGCAGCTGGGGCGCGGGGGCCTCCTACGAGCAGTACTTC. Amino acid sequence: CASSWGAGASYEQYF.

The rearrangement links TRBV7-9 to TRBJ1-4; D gene unclear. The length of the CDR3 is 16 residues. V was trimmed by 5 bases and J by 5 bases, leaving 18 bases between them. From germline, CDR1 is SEHNR and CDR2 FQNEAQ (reference sequence). DNA for the CDR3: TGTGCCAGCAGCCCTCGTCTTTACTCGAACAATGAAAAACTGTTTTTT. Protein: CASSPRLYSNNEKLFF.

The chain carries TRBV7-2 and TRBJ2-1, with no clear D. This CDR3 spans 15 amino acids. The germline V gene has CDR1 SGHTA and CDR2 FQGNSA. Trimming took off 5 bases at V and 0 bases at J, with 11 bases between the two ends. In DNA form, the CDR3 reads TGTGCCAGCAGCCCGGAAATCAGCTCCTACAATGAGCAGTTCTTC. Protein sequence: CASSPEISSYNEQFF.

The chain carries TRBV5-1 and TRBJ2-5; TRBD2 aligns across 14 bases. CDR1 and CDR2 (germline): SGHRS, YFSETQ. V lost 4 bases to trimming and J lost 4 bases; unmatched junction nucleotides: 9. The CDR3 is 17 amino acids. DNA of the CDR3: TGCGCCAGCAGCCAGGGGACTAGCGGGAGAATTTCAGAGACCCAGTACTTC. This gives the protein CASSQGTSGRISETQYF.

This clonotype was observed at least ten times. CDR3 residues: CASSYSSGSSYEQYF. The CDR3, as DNA: TGTGCCAGCAGTTACTCTAGCGGGAGCTCCTACGAGCAGTACTTC. The rearrangement links TRBV6-5 to TRBJ2-7, with 9 bases aligning to TRBD2. V shed 0 bases and J 0 bases; nucleotides not matched to a gene: 0. Germline CDR1 MNHEY, CDR2 SVGAGI. This CDR3 is built from 15 residues.

V usage is TRBV7-7 and J usage is TRBJ2-7; D is uncertain. TRBJ2-1 explains the end of the DNA better; the J call may be wrong. The CDR3 is 13 amino acids. The V gene's germline CDR1 is SSHAT and CDR2 FNYEAQ (reference sequence). The CDR3 region has the DNA TGTGCCAGCAGCTCGGCGTTATACAATGAGCAGTTCTTC. Translation gives CASSSALYNEQFF.

This rearrangement joins TRBV25-1 to TRBJ2-5; D is unclear. The V end was cut by 3 bases, the J end by 3 bases, with 8 bases between. Germline CDR1 MGHDK, CDR2 SYGVNS. The CDR3 is 13 residues long. The DNA of the CDR3 is TGTGCCAGCAGTGAGGGCAGAGAAGAGACCCAGTACTTC. It encodes CASSEGREETQYF. Full variable domain (rest looked up from reference TRBV25-1 and TRBJ2-5): EADIYQTPRYLVIGTGKKITLECSQTMGHDKMYWYQQDPGMELHLIHYSYGVNSTEKGDLSSESTVSRIRTEHFPLTLESARPSHTSQYLCASSEGREETQYFGPGTRLLVL.

This clonotype has a handful of counts. CDR3 bases: TGCAGCGTCTTGGGACAGGCGGCGAACATGAACACTGAAGCTTTCTTT. As protein: CSVLGQAANMNTEAFF. The V call is TRBV29-1, the J call TRBJ1-1; TRBD1 aligns across 8 bases. With V trimmed by 6 bases and J by 0 bases, 12 bases remained unmatched. From germline, CDR1 is SQVTM and CDR2 ANQGSEA. The CDR3 contains 16 residues. Looking up the rest from reference TRBV29-1 and TRBJ1-1 gives the full variable domain: SAVISQKPSRDICQRGTSLTIQCQVDSQVTMMFWYRQQPGQSLTLIATANQGSEATYESGFVIDKFPISRPNLTFSTLTVSNMSPEDSSIYLCSVLGQAANMNTEAFFGQGTRLTVV.

This clonotype was detected a few times. This chain uses TRBV29-1 with TRBJ1-2; D is undetermined. Trimming removed 6 bases at V and 0 bases at J, with 11 bases between. Germline assignment: CDR1 SQVTM and CDR2 ANQGSEA. This CDR3 comprises 13 residues. The CDR3 coding sequence is TGCAGCGTCGTGACGGGAGCTAACTATGGCTACACCTTC. This encodes CSVVTGANYGYTF.

V usage is TRBV7-9 and J usage is TRBJ1-1, with D unresolved. Trimming shortened V by 4 bases and J by 0 bases, and 9 bases separated the two germline ends. The CDR3 is 14 amino acids. Germline V gene lookup returns CDR1 SEHNR and CDR2 FQNEAQ (reference sequence). CDR3 coding DNA: TGTGCCAGCAGCTACGGGGATTTGAACACTGAAGCTTTCTTT. It encodes CASSYGDLNTEAFF.

The rearrangement links TRBV18 to TRBJ2-2, with D unresolved. This CDR3 has 13 amino acids. Trimming left V 4 bases short and J 6 bases short, with 9 bases between. Germline V CDR1 and CDR2: KGHSH, LQKENI. For the CDR3, the DNA is TGTGCCAGCTCACTCTCGTTGTCCGGGGAGCTGTTTTTT. It is translated as CASSLSLSGELFF.

A few counts support this clonotype. This chain connects TRBV12-3 or TRBV12-4 to TRBJ2-1, with TRBD1 as a possible D gene (5 bases). The V end was cut by 1 base, the J end by 3 bases, with 10 bases between. The length of the CDR3 is 15 residues. In DNA form, the CDR3 reads TGTGCCAGCAGTTTAGTTTGGCAGGGCTACAATGAGCAGTTCTTC. This gives the protein CASSLVWQGYNEQFF.

This rearrangement joins TRBV12-5 to TRBJ2-7; D is unresolved. This CDR3 is built from 13 residues. Germline V lookup: CDR1 LGHNT, CDR2 FRNRAP. V lost 5 bases to trimming and J lost 2 bases, with 10 bases between them. The CDR3 region has the DNA TGTGCTAGTGGTCCGCCCACCGCCTACGAGCAGTACTTC. Residues: CASGPPTAYEQYF.

This chain joins TRBV28 and TRBJ2-4; no reliable D call. Germline V gene lookup returns CDR1 MDHEN and CDR2 SYDVKM. The V and J ends lost 2 bases and 5 bases respectively, with 4 bases between them. The CDR3 loop spans 12 amino acids. The CDR3 nucleotides read TGTGCCAGCAGTTTACCGCAAAACATTCAGTACTTC. Its translation is CASSLPQNIQYF.